The rows below give T cell receptor beta chains drawn from one sample of a study of T cells in Graves' hyperthyroidism and ophthalmopathy. MiXCR, run by TCRdb on the multiplex PCR reads, gives a single entry per CDR3 protein. The sample consists of some 720,000 distinct CDR3 sequences, approximately 16% of them appearing once. The material sequenced was blood. Receptor source: a young man with Graves' hyperthyroidism. The CDR3 runs from the conserved cysteine through the conserved F or W. D genes are given only for firm matches. Only some rows state a clone size, as once, few, many or a class for expanded clones.

size,J,D,V,CDR3,DNA
many,TRBJ1-2,.,TRBV2,CASSEIGEVEVPPSNYGYTF,TGTGCCAGCAGTGAAATCGGGGAGGTTGAAGTCCCGCCATCAAACTATGGCTACACCTTC
many,TRBJ2-3,.,TRBV5-6,CASSLGSITDTQYF,TGTGCCAGCAGCTTGGGAAGTATCACAGATACGCAGTATTTT
many,TRBJ2-7,TRBD1,TRBV6-1,CASSDIDRGHEQYF,TGTGCCAGCAGTGACATAGACAGGGGCCACGAGCAGTACTTC
many,TRBJ2-3,TRBD2,TRBV15,CATSMSGGGTDTQYF,TGTGCCACCAGCATGTCGGGGGGTGGCACAGATACGCAGTATTTT
.,TRBJ2-2,TRBD2,TRBV27,CASSLLNTAGVDTGELFF,TGTGCCAGCAGTTTATTAAATACGGCGGGAGTCGACACCGGGGAGCTGTTTTTT
many,TRBJ2-5,.,TRBV12-3/TRBV12-4,CASSQTEQTQYF,TGTGCCAGCAGTCAGACGGAGCAGACCCAGTACTTC
few,TRBJ2-7,.,TRBV20-1,CSVLRTPYEQYF,TGCAGTGTGCTGCGGACGCCCTACGAGCAGTACTTC
few,TRBJ1-1,.,TRBV15,CATTRAGRVNTEAFF,TGTGCCACTACTCGGGCCGGCCGGGTGAACACTGAAGCTTTCTTT
many,TRBJ1-2,.,TRBV2,CASSAGTYGYTF,TGTGCCAGCAGTGCCGGGACCTATGGCTACACCTTC
many,TRBJ2-1,.,TRBV27,CASSSPGGEQFF,TGTGCCAGCAGTTCCCCTGGAGGTGAGCAGTTCTTC
few,TRBJ2-3,TRBD2,TRBV6-2/TRBV6-3,CASSYRASGSPDTQYF,TGTGCCAGCAGTTACCGGGCTAGCGGGAGCCCAGATACGCAGTATTTT
few,TRBJ2-1,TRBD2,TRBV15,CATSSGTSGSAGRNNEQFF,TGTGCCACCAGCAGCGGGACTAGCGGGAGTGCGGGGCGGAACAATGAGCAGTTCTTC
many,TRBJ2-1,TRBD1,TRBV27,CASWDRGTYNEQFF,TGTGCCAGTTGGGACAGGGGAACCTACAATGAGCAGTTCTTC